This is a list of T cell receptor beta chains from one sample in a study of blood T cell repertoires in COVID-19. Generated by immunoSEQ multiplex PCR, the TCRdb table keeps only in-frame clones and is missing some. The sample lists 90,000 to 120,000 clones, around 79% occurring once. Sequenced material: peripheral blood. The receptors originated from a man between 65 and 85 years old with active or convalescent COVID-19. CDR3s include the opening cysteine and the closing phenylalanine or tryptophan. Each record gives: CDR3 protein, CDR3 DNA, clone size, J gene, V gene, D gene. D genes are given only for firm matches. Clone size is given for some rows only: seen once, a few or many times, or a class if the clone is expanded.

cdr3_aa: CASSSTSGSTSGANVLTF
cdr3_nt: TGTGCCAGCAGCAGCACTAGCGGGAGTACCTCTGGGGCCAACGTCCTGACTTTC
clone_size: NA
j_call: TRBJ2-6
v_call: TRBV5-4
d_call: TRBD2

cdr3_aa: CATSDRSGSGSITDTQYF
cdr3_nt: TGTGCCACCAGTGACCGGAGCGGGAGTGGAAGTATAACAGATACGCAGTATTTT
clone_size: NA
j_call: TRBJ2-3
v_call: TRBV24-1
d_call: TRBD2

cdr3_aa: CASTRGRQRESPLHF
cdr3_nt: TGTGCCAGTACCCGGGGGAGGCAGCGGGAGTCACCCCTCCACTTT
clone_size: NA
j_call: TRBJ1-6
v_call: TRBV6-5
d_call: NA

cdr3_aa: CSVKTGATEAFF
cdr3_nt: TGCAGCGTAAAAACAGGGGCTACTGAAGCTTTCTTT
clone_size: NA
j_call: TRBJ1-1
v_call: TRBV29-1
d_call: TRBD1

cdr3_aa: CAISPGQRNEKLFF
cdr3_nt: TGTGCCATATCTCCGGGACAGCGAAATGAAAAACTGTTTTTT
clone_size: NA
j_call: TRBJ1-4
v_call: TRBV7-9
d_call: TRBD1

cdr3_aa: CASSVRTEGQPQHF
cdr3_nt: TGTGCCAGCAGTGTCAGGACAGAGGGACAGCCCCAGCATTTT
clone_size: NA
j_call: TRBJ1-5
v_call: TRBV2
d_call: NA

cdr3_aa: CASSKTGGEQPQHF
cdr3_nt: TGCGCCAGCAGCAAAACAGGGGGAGAGCAGCCCCAGCATTTT
clone_size: NA
j_call: TRBJ1-5
v_call: TRBV5-1
d_call: TRBD1

cdr3_aa: CASSLPLGLAGTNEQFF
cdr3_nt: TGTGCCAGCAGTTTACCCCTAGGACTAGCGGGGACAAATGAGCAGTTCTTC
clone_size: NA
j_call: TRBJ2-1
v_call: TRBV28
d_call: TRBD2

cdr3_aa: CASRRDSANYGYTF
cdr3_nt: TGTGCCAGCAGGCGGGACAGCGCTAACTATGGCTACACCTTC
clone_size: NA
j_call: TRBJ1-2
v_call: TRBV6-5
d_call: TRBD1

cdr3_aa: CASSTYNEQFF
cdr3_nt: TGTGCCAGCAGTACTTACAATGAGCAGTTCTTC
clone_size: NA
j_call: TRBJ2-1
v_call: TRBV27
d_call: NA

cdr3_aa: CASSLAGDTQYF
cdr3_nt: TGCGCCAGCAGCTTAGCCGGAGATACGCAGTATTTT
clone_size: NA
j_call: TRBJ2-3
v_call: TRBV5-1
d_call: NA

cdr3_aa: CASSFTPRDSNPATNEKLFF
cdr3_nt: TGTGCCAGCAGTTTCACCCCGAGGGACAGCAACCCTGCAACTAATGAAAAACTGTTTTTT
clone_size: NA
j_call: TRBJ1-4
v_call: TRBV6-2/TRBV6-3
d_call: TRBD1

cdr3_aa: CASSLWPNQPQHF
cdr3_nt: TGTGCCAGCAGCTTGTGGCCTAATCAGCCCCAGCATTTT
clone_size: NA
j_call: TRBJ1-5
v_call: TRBV5-8
d_call: NA

cdr3_aa: CASSPLTSTGELFF
cdr3_nt: TGCGCCAGCAGCCCCTTGACTAGCACCGGGGAGCTGTTTTTT
clone_size: NA
j_call: TRBJ2-2
v_call: TRBV5-1
d_call: NA

cdr3_aa: CASSLRGGETQYF
cdr3_nt: TGTGCCAGCAGCCTGCGGGGTGGAGAGACCCAGTACTTC
clone_size: NA
j_call: TRBJ2-5
v_call: TRBV3-1/TRBV3-2
d_call: NA

cdr3_aa: CASTITGTGGGRFGYTF
cdr3_nt: TGTGCCAGTACCATCACCGGGACAGGGGGCGGTAGGTTTGGCTACACCTTC
clone_size: NA
j_call: TRBJ1-2
v_call: TRBV19
d_call: TRBD1

cdr3_aa: CASSSGGTGGGYEQYF
cdr3_nt: TGTGCCAGCAGCTCAGGAGGGACGGGAGGAGGTTACGAGCAGTACTTC
clone_size: NA
j_call: TRBJ2-7
v_call: TRBV7-3
d_call: TRBD2

cdr3_aa: CASSLGQVQRYNEQFF
cdr3_nt: TGCGCCAGCAGCTTGGGGCAGGTGCAACGATACAATGAGCAGTTCTTC
clone_size: NA
j_call: TRBJ2-1
v_call: TRBV5-1
d_call: NA

cdr3_aa: CASGEDYGYTF
cdr3_nt: TGTGCCAGCGGGGAGGACTATGGCTACACCTTC
clone_size: NA
j_call: TRBJ1-2
v_call: TRBV12-3/TRBV12-4
d_call: NA

cdr3_aa: CASSSNTGEPPHF
cdr3_nt: TGTGCCAGCTCATCTAATACAGGGGAGCCGCCCCACTTT
clone_size: NA
j_call: TRBJ1-6
v_call: TRBV18
d_call: TRBD1

cdr3_aa: CASSETMEYNEQFF
cdr3_nt: TGTGCCAGCAGCGAGACGATGGAGTACAATGAGCAGTTCTTC
clone_size: NA
j_call: TRBJ2-1
v_call: TRBV9
d_call: NA

cdr3_aa: CASKSGGPSYEQYF
cdr3_nt: TGTGCCAGCAAGTCAGGAGGGCCTTCCTACGAGCAGTACTTC
clone_size: NA
j_call: TRBJ2-7
v_call: TRBV6-5
d_call: NA

cdr3_aa: CASRPLGQGLYGYTF
cdr3_nt: TGTGCCAGCAGGCCTCTAGGACAGGGGCTCTATGGCTACACCTTC
clone_size: once
j_call: TRBJ1-2
v_call: TRBV2
d_call: TRBD1

cdr3_aa: CASSQGLSREAFF
cdr3_nt: TGTGCCAGCAGTCAAGGACTGTCGAGGGAAGCTTTCTTT
clone_size: NA
j_call: TRBJ1-1
v_call: TRBV28
d_call: NA

cdr3_aa: CASQLDRDQPQHF
cdr3_nt: TGTGCCAGTCAACTTGACAGGGATCAGCCCCAGCATTTT
clone_size: NA
j_call: TRBJ1-5
v_call: TRBV19
d_call: TRBD1

cdr3_aa: CASSLAGDTEAFF
cdr3_nt: TGTGCCAGCAGCTTGGCGGGGGACACTGAAGCTTTCTTT
clone_size: NA
j_call: TRBJ1-1
v_call: TRBV5-5
d_call: NA

cdr3_aa: CASSFESEDGYTF
cdr3_nt: TGTGCCAGCAGCTTTGAGAGCGAGGATGGCTACACCTTC
clone_size: few
j_call: TRBJ1-2
v_call: TRBV7-9
d_call: NA

cdr3_aa: CASSPGLAEYNEQFF
cdr3_nt: TGTGCCAGCAGCCCGGGACTAGCTGAATACAATGAGCAGTTCTTC
clone_size: once
j_call: TRBJ2-1
v_call: TRBV7-2
d_call: TRBD2

cdr3_aa: CAWISGNYGYTF
cdr3_nt: TGTGCCTGGATCTCAGGGAACTATGGCTACACCTTC
clone_size: NA
j_call: TRBJ1-2
v_call: TRBV30
d_call: NA

cdr3_aa: CASSFGRGRTNEKLFF
cdr3_nt: TGTGCCAGCAGTTTCGGCAGGGGGCGAACTAATGAAAAACTGTTTTTT
clone_size: few
j_call: TRBJ1-4
v_call: TRBV28
d_call: TRBD1

cdr3_aa: CASSQVSTGEYYEQYF
cdr3_nt: TGCGCCAGCAGCCAAGTCTCCACCGGGGAATACTACGAGCAGTACTTC
clone_size: NA
j_call: TRBJ2-7
v_call: TRBV4-1
d_call: NA

cdr3_aa: CASSRNQPQHF
cdr3_nt: TGTGCCAGCAGCCGTAATCAGCCCCAGCATTTT
clone_size: NA
j_call: TRBJ1-5
v_call: TRBV28
d_call: NA

cdr3_aa: CASSFTQGDYGYTF
cdr3_nt: TGTGCCAGCAGCTTTACACAGGGAGACTATGGCTACACCTTC
clone_size: NA
j_call: TRBJ1-2
v_call: TRBV5-5
d_call: NA

cdr3_aa: CASSAGQGNSPLHF
cdr3_nt: TGTGCCAGTAGTGCTGGACAGGGTAATTCACCCCTCCACTTT
clone_size: NA
j_call: TRBJ1-6
v_call: TRBV19
d_call: TRBD1

cdr3_aa: CASSAERGSPLHF
cdr3_nt: TGTGCCAGCAGCGCAGAAAGGGGTTCACCCCTCCACTTT
clone_size: NA
j_call: TRBJ1-6
v_call: TRBV9
d_call: NA

cdr3_aa: CASSVEWQVPYEQYF
cdr3_nt: TGTGCCAGCAGCGTTGAGTGGCAGGTACCCTACGAGCAGTACTTC
clone_size: NA
j_call: TRBJ2-7
v_call: TRBV13
d_call: NA

cdr3_aa: CATRVGRFPGYGYTF
cdr3_nt: TGTGCCACCAGGGTAGGCAGATTCCCAGGCTATGGCTACACCTTC
clone_size: once
j_call: TRBJ1-2
v_call: TRBV15
d_call: NA

cdr3_aa: CASSEPGKGTDTQYF
cdr3_nt: TGTGCCAGCAGTGAACCGGGGAAAGGCACAGATACGCAGTATTTT
clone_size: NA
j_call: TRBJ2-3
v_call: TRBV6-1
d_call: NA

cdr3_aa: CASSSGTSGIEQYF
cdr3_nt: TGTGCCAGCAGCTCCGGGACTAGCGGGATCGAGCAGTACTTC
clone_size: NA
j_call: TRBJ2-7
v_call: TRBV5-4
d_call: TRBD2

cdr3_aa: CASSSQALPHNEQFF
cdr3_nt: TGTGCCAGCAGCTCCCAAGCGCTCCCCCACAATGAGCAGTTCTTC
clone_size: once
j_call: TRBJ2-1
v_call: TRBV11-3
d_call: NA

cdr3_aa: CASSQYTSGRNNEQFF
cdr3_nt: TGTGCCAGCAGCCAATACACTAGCGGGAGGAACAATGAGCAGTTCTTC
clone_size: NA
j_call: TRBJ2-1
v_call: TRBV3-1/TRBV3-2
d_call: TRBD2

cdr3_aa: CASSYDSSGANVLTF
cdr3_nt: TGCGCCAGCAGCTACGACAGCTCTGGGGCCAACGTCCTGACTTTC
clone_size: NA
j_call: TRBJ2-6
v_call: TRBV5-1
d_call: NA

cdr3_aa: CASSARTGSSGNTIYF
cdr3_nt: TGCGCCAGCAGCGCTAGGACAGGAAGCTCTGGAAACACCATATATTTT
clone_size: NA
j_call: TRBJ1-3
v_call: TRBV5-1
d_call: TRBD1

cdr3_aa: CASSLETAPEAFF
cdr3_nt: TGTGCCAGCAGCTTAGAGACAGCCCCCGAAGCTTTCTTT
clone_size: NA
j_call: TRBJ1-1
v_call: TRBV7-9
d_call: NA

cdr3_aa: CASSEARQRNNSPLHF
cdr3_nt: TGTGCCAGCAGTGAAGCGAGACAGAGAAATAATTCACCCCTCCACTTT
clone_size: NA
j_call: TRBJ1-6
v_call: TRBV2
d_call: NA

cdr3_aa: CASSQNHRGGGKNIQYF
cdr3_nt: TGTGCCAGCAGCCAAAACCACAGGGGTGGGGGCAAAAACATTCAGTACTTC
clone_size: NA
j_call: TRBJ2-4
v_call: TRBV14
d_call: TRBD1

cdr3_aa: CSVNYKNTEAFF
cdr3_nt: TGCAGCGTTAATTACAAAAACACTGAAGCTTTCTTT
clone_size: NA
j_call: TRBJ1-1
v_call: TRBV29-1
d_call: NA

cdr3_aa: CASSSMSSGSAETQYF
cdr3_nt: TGTGCCAGCAGCAGTATGTCTAGCGGGAGCGCCGAGACCCAGTACTTC
clone_size: NA
j_call: TRBJ2-5
v_call: TRBV5-4
d_call: TRBD2

cdr3_aa: CASRTDRLGEQYF
cdr3_nt: TGTGCCAGCAGGACGGACAGGTTGGGTGAGCAGTACTTC
clone_size: NA
j_call: TRBJ2-7
v_call: TRBV6-5
d_call: TRBD1

cdr3_aa: CASIPDRSGNTIYF
cdr3_nt: TGTGCCAGCATCCCGGACAGGTCTGGAAACACCATATATTTT
clone_size: NA
j_call: TRBJ1-3
v_call: TRBV5-5
d_call: TRBD1

cdr3_aa: CASSLVGLAGEQFF
cdr3_nt: TGTGCCAGCAGCCTAGTCGGACTAGCCGGTGAGCAGTTCTTC
clone_size: NA
j_call: TRBJ2-1
v_call: TRBV27
d_call: TRBD2

cdr3_aa: CASSRYRGDYEQYF
cdr3_nt: TGCGCCAGCAGCCGCTACAGGGGGGACTACGAGCAGTACTTC
clone_size: NA
j_call: TRBJ2-7
v_call: TRBV5-1
d_call: TRBD1

cdr3_aa: CASSSGTGKEKLFF
cdr3_nt: TGCGCCAGCAGCTCCGGGACAGGGAAGGAAAAACTGTTTTTT
clone_size: NA
j_call: TRBJ1-4
v_call: TRBV5-1
d_call: TRBD1

cdr3_aa: CASFGPAGGYTF
cdr3_nt: TGTGCCAGCTTTGGACCGGCGGGTGGCTACACCTTC
clone_size: NA
j_call: TRBJ1-2
v_call: TRBV2
d_call: NA

cdr3_aa: CASVPGQYNSPLHF
cdr3_nt: TGTGCCAGCGTACCGGGACAGTATAATTCACCCCTCCACTTT
clone_size: NA
j_call: TRBJ1-6
v_call: TRBV2
d_call: TRBD1